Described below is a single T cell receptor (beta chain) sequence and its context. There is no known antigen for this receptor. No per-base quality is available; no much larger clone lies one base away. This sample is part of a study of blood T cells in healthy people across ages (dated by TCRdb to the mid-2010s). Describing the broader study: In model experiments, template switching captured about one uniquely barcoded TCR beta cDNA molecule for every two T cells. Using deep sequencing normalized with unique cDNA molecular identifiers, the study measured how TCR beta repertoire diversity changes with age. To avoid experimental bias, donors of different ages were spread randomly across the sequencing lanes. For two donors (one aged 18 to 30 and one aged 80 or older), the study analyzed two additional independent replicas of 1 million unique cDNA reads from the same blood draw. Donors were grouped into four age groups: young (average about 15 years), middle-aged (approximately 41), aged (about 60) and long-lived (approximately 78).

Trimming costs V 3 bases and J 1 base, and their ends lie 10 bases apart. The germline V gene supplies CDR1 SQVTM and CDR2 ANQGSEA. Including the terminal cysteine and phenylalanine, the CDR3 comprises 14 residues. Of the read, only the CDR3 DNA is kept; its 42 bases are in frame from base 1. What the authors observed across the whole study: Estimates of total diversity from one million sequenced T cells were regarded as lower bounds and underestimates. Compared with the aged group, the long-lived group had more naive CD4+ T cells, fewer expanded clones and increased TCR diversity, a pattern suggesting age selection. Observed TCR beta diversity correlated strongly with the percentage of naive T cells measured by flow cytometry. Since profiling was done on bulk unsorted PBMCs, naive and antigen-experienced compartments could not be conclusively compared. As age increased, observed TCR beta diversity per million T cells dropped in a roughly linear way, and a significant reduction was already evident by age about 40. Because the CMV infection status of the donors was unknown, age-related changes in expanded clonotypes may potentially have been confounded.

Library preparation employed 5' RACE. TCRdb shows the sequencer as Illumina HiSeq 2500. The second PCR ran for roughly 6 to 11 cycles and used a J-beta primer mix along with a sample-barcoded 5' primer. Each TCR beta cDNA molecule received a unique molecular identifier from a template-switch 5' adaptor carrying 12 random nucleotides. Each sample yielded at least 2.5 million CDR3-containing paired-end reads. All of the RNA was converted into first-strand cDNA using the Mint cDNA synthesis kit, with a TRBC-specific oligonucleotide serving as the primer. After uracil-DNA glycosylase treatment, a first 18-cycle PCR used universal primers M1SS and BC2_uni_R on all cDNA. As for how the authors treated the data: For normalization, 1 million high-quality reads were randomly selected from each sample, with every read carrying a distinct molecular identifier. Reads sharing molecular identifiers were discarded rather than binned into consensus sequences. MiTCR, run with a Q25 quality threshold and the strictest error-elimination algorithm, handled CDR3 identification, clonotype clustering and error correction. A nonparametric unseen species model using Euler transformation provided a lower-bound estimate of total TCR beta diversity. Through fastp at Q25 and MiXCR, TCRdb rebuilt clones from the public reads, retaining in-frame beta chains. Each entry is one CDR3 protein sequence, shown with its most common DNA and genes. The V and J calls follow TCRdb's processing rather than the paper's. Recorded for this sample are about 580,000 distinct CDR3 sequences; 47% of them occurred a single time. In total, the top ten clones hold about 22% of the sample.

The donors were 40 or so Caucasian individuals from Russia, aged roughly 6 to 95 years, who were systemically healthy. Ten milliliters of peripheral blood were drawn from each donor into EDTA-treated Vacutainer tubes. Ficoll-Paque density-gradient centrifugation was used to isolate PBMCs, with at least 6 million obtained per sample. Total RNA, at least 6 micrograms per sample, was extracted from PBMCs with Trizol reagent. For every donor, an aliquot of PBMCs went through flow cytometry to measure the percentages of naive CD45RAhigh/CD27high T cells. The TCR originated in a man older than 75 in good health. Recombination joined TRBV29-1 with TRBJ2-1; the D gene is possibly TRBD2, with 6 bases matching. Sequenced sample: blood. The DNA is TGCAGCGTTGACGGGGGTCGGTCCTACAATGAGCAGTTCTTC. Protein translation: CSVDGGRSYNEQFF.